Reported below is one T cell receptor beta chain. Libraries were prepared by immunoSEQ multiplex PCR; TCRdb keeps only in-frame clonotypes and omits some of them. Among about 300,000 clones listed, more than 75% were seen once. This specimen comes from a study of blood T cell repertoires in COVID-19. Study overall: T cells, B-cell-depleted T cells, or PBMCs provided the cDNA or gDNA that served as material.

The sample consisted of peripheral blood. The sequence derives from a woman aged 50 to 60 with acute or convalescent COVID-19.

CDR3 nucleotides: TGTGCCAGCAGTTTTCGGGGACAGGGGTGCTTTGGCTACACCTTC. Encoded protein: CASSFRGQGCFGYTF. The chain employs TRBV27 and TRBJ1-2; 10 positions match TRBD1. This CDR3 contains 15 residues. Germline assignment: CDR1 MNHEY and CDR2 SMNVEV (reference sequence). V lost 3 bases to trimming and J lost 7 bases; unmatched junction nucleotides: 8.